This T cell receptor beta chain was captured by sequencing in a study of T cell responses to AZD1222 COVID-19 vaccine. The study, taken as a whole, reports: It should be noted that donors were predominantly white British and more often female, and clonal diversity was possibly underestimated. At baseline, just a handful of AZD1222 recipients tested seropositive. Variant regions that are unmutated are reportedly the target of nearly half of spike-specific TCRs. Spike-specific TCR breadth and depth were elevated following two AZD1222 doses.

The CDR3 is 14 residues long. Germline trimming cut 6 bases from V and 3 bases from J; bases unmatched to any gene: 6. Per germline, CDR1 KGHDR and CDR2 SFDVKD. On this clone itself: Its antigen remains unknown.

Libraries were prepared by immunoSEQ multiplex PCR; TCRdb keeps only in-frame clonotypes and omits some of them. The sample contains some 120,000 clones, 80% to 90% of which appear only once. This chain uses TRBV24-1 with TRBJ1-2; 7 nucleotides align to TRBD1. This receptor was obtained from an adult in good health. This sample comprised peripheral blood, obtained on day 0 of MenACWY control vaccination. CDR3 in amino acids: CATSQSGQDYGYTF. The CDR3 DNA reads TGTGCCACCAGTCAATCAGGACAGGACTATGGCTACACCTTC.